A single sample gave rise to the 17 T cell receptor beta chains below, sequenced in a study of beta chain features in type 1 diabetes. The isolated RNA, all of it, was reverse transcribed, so expressed TCRB transcripts were what got sequenced. Method: immunoSEQ multiplex PCR; TCRdb's copy keeps in-frame clones and lacks some. The table lists roughly 170,000 clones, 10% to 15% of them singletons, with about 0.66% in the top ten. Sequencing was carried out using central memory CD4+ T cells from blood. Receptor source: a woman between 18 and 29 years old in good health.

The V and J genes are TRBV9 and TRBJ1-3, with TRBD1 identical over 12 bases. CDR1 is SGDLS and CDR2 is YYNGEE in the germline V gene. This CDR3 has 17 residues. Germline trimming cut 2 bases from V and 4 bases from J; bases unmatched to any gene: 7. The CDR3 bases are TGTGCCAGCAGCGTGGGACAGGGGGCCCTGGAAGGAAACACCATATATTTT. It specifies CASSVGQGALEGNTIYF.

The gene calls are TRBV4-1 and TRBJ2-7; no firm D call. Trimming removed 0 bases from V and 0 bases from J, with 3 bases in between. CDR1 and CDR2 (germline): MGHRA, YSYEKL. The CDR3 loop spans 13 amino acids. Written as DNA, the CDR3 is TGCGCCAGCAGCCAAGACTCCTCCTACGAGCAGTACTTC. Amino acids: CASSQDSSYEQYF.

This clone showed up just a few times. J is TRBJ2-5 and V is TRBV2; 8 positions match TRBD1. This CDR3 contains 14 residues. V was clipped by 7 bases and J by 2 bases; unmatched bases: 6. CDR1 is SNHLY and CDR2 is FYNNEI in the germline V gene. CDR3 protein: CASIGQGRQETQYF. The CDR3 DNA sequence: TGTGCCAGCATTGGACAGGGTAGACAAGAGACCCAGTACTTC.

This clone was observed a few times. The rearrangement links TRBV9 to TRBJ2-6; no clear D. Germline CDR1 is SGDLS and CDR2 is YYNGEE. The V end was cut by 4 bases, the J end by 0 bases, with 20 bases between. The CDR3 is 19 amino acids. CDR3 in amino acids: CASSSQVGRISSGANVLTF. As DNA, the CDR3 is TGTGCCAGCAGCTCTCAGGTGGGCAGGATAAGCTCTGGGGCCAACGTCCTGACTTTC.

This chain joins TRBV28 and TRBJ1-5; 8 nucleotides line up with TRBD1. V was clipped by 7 bases and J by 0 bases; unmatched bases: 11. The CDR3 extends over 17 amino acids. Germline values: CDR1 MDHEN, CDR2 SYDVKM. CDR3 amino acids: CASTPPGGQDSNQPQHF. The CDR3 DNA reads as TGTGCCAGCACCCCGCCGGGGGGACAGGATAGCAATCAGCCCCAGCATTTT.

Regarding this clone: Relative to the germline gene, one junction end is altered; a read error may explain this. This sequence joins TRBV19 and TRBJ2-1; tentatively, D is TRBD2 (5 bases). Germline V gene sequence: CDR1 LNHDA, CDR2 SQIVND (reference sequence). This CDR3 is 9 amino acids long. CDR3 amino acids: CGNQAEQFF. CDR3 nucleotides: TGCGGGAACCAAGCGGAGCAGTTCTTC. The complete variable domain, with remaining parts taken from reference TRBV19 and TRBJ2-1, reads DGGITQSPKYLFRKEGQNVTLSCEQNLNHDAMYWYRQDPGQGLRLIYYSQIVNDFQKGDIAEGYSVSREKKESFPLTVTSAQKNPTAFYLCGNQAEQFFGPGTRLTVL.

The chain joins TRBV4-2 to TRBJ2-1; D might be TRBD2 (5 bases). This CDR3 comprises 13 residues. V shed 5 bases and J shed 2 bases, with 7 bases lying between them. Per germline, CDR1 LGHNA and CDR2 YNFKEQ. DNA for the CDR3: TGTGCCAGCAGCGGGAGTGCCTACAATGAGCAGTTCTTC. Translating gives CASSGSAYNEQFF.

This clone was seen a few times. The genes are TRBV6-1 and TRBJ1-1, with TRBD1 identical over 8 bases. The CDR3 runs 13 residues. Trimming at V came to 5 bases and at J to 4 bases, leaving 3 bases not matched to a gene. Germline V gene data show CDR1 as MNHNS and CDR2 as SASEGT. The CDR3: CASSSTGATEAFF. Written as DNA, the CDR3 is TGTGCCAGCAGTTCGACAGGGGCCACTGAAGCTTTCTTT.

V and J are TRBV6-1 and TRBJ2-3, with TRBD1 identical over 8 bases. The CDR3 consists of 16 residues. The J segment lost 3 bases and the V segment lost 4 bases, leaving 9 bases of the junction unmatched. Germline V gives CDR1 MNHNS, CDR2 SASEGT. Written as DNA, the CDR3 is TGTGCCAGCAGTGCGACAGCCTACAGGGGGACAGATACGCAGTATTTT. Protein product: CASSATAYRGTDTQYF.

This chain joins TRBV6-5 and TRBJ2-4, with 7 bases aligning to TRBD1. The CDR3 has 15 amino acids. V lost 2 bases and J lost 4; bases outside the gene matches: 5. Germline V CDR1 and CDR2: MNHEY, SVGAGI. The CDR3 reads CASSYQIQGKNIQYF. CDR3 DNA sequence: TGTGCCAGCAGTTACCAAATACAGGGGAAAAACATTCAGTACTTC.

This clone showed up just a few times. V gene TRBV2 combines with J gene TRBJ1-5; tentatively, D is TRBD1 (5 bases). The CDR3 loop spans 11 amino acids. V was trimmed by 6 bases and J by 5 bases, leaving 5 bases between them. Germline V gene lookup returns CDR1 SNHLY and CDR2 FYNNEI. CDR3 amino acids: CASSRDQPQHF. The CDR3 DNA sequence: TGTGCCAGCAGCAGGGATCAGCCCCAGCATTTT. Using reference TRBV2 and TRBJ1-5 for the parts outside the CDR3, the full variable domain is EPEVTQTPSHQVTQMGQEVILRCVPISNHLYFYWYRQILGQKVEFLVSFYNNEISEKSEIFDDQFSVERPDGSNFTLKIRSTKLEDSAMYFCASSRDQPQHFGDGTRLSIL.

V usage is TRBV28 and J usage is TRBJ1-2, with D perhaps matching TRBD1 (5 bases). This CDR3 region has 15 residues. Germline V gene lookup returns CDR1 MDHEN and CDR2 SYDVKM. With 5 bases removed from V and 2 bases from J, the gap between germline ends came to 15 bases. CDR3 sequence reads: CASSLGGEGNYGYTF. The CDR3 coding sequence is TGTGCCAGCAGTCTGGGGGGGGAGGGCAACTATGGCTACACCTTC.

This clone was observed a handful of times. This chain uses TRBV9 with TRBJ1-1; a possible D gene is TRBD1 (5 bases). Trimming left V 6 bases short and J 0 bases short, with 12 bases between. The CDR3 has 14 amino acids. The germline V gene has CDR1 SGDLS and CDR2 YYNGEE. This CDR3 is CASTGGHLNTEAFF. The DNA for the CDR3 is TGTGCCAGCACCGGGGGTCATTTGAACACTGAAGCTTTCTTT.

The chain combines TRBV28 with TRBJ2-7; 9 nucleotides line up with TRBD1. Germline values: CDR1 MDHEN, CDR2 SYDVKM. V shed 6 bases and J 4 bases; nucleotides not matched to a gene: 4. The CDR3 is made up of 13 amino acids. The chain's CDR3 is CASRGQGRYEQYF. DNA of the CDR3: TGTGCCAGCAGGGGACAGGGCAGGTACGAGCAGTACTTC.

This clone was observed a few times. Other DNA sequences in this sample translate to the same CDR3. The chain joins TRBV18 to TRBJ1-1; 7 bases align to TRBD1. This CDR3 spans 14 amino acids. Trimming removed 4 bases from V and 1 base from J; junction bases left unmatched: 3. CDR1 is KGHSH and CDR2 is LQKENI in the germline V gene. CDR3 protein: CASSRDRKNTEAFF. The CDR3 DNA follows: TGTGCCAGCTCACGGGACAGAAAGAACACTGAAGCTTTCTTT.

The rearrangement joins TRBV9 to TRBJ2-3; TRBD2 agrees at 12 bases. The CDR3 is 17 amino acids. V lost 1 base to trimming and J lost 2 bases; unmatched junction nucleotides: 5. The V gene's germline CDR1 is SGDLS and CDR2 YYNGEE. The CDR3 sequence: CASSVKGLAGNTDTQYF. For the CDR3, the DNA is TGTGCCAGCAGCGTAAAAGGACTAGCGGGGAACACAGATACGCAGTATTTT.

This clone was recorded at least ten times. The CDR3: CASREGQGGYGYTF. In DNA form, the CDR3 reads TGTGCCAGCAGGGAGGGACAGGGAGGATATGGCTACACCTTC. The chain joins TRBV28 to TRBJ1-2, with 9 bases fitting TRBD1. This CDR3 comprises 14 residues. Germline CDR1 is MDHEN and CDR2 is SYDVKM. V was clipped by 6 bases and J by 5 bases; unmatched bases: 7.